This TCR beta chain is drawn from a study of cytomegalovirus exposure and HLA in healthy donors. Germline V gene data show CDR1 as WNHNN and CDR2 as SYGVQD (reference sequence). V was clipped by 5 bases and J by 5 bases, with 10 bases between them. The CDR3 extends over 13 amino acids. General study findings and limits: Association with HLA alleles at 0.05 false discovery rate was found for around 15,000 TCR beta sequences in a later analysis.

About this clone itself: Its antigen is not identified.

PCR employed 60 Vbeta and 13 Jbeta primers. Only in-frame clones appear in the TCRdb table, and some are missing; sequencing was by immunoSEQ multiplex PCR. The sample consists of some 190,000 clones, approximately 80% of them appearing once. Though probably carrying unrecorded immune exposures, donors were nominally healthy at sampling. This TCR derives from a girl aged 5-17 years in good health and CMV-seropositive. The sample consisted of PBMCs. The rearrangement uses TRBV10-1 and TRBJ2-1; D not resolved. The CDR3 here is CASSSGTHNEQFF. In DNA form, the CDR3 reads TGCGCCAGCAGTTCGGGTACCCACAATGAGCAGTTCTTC.